The 19 T cell receptor beta chains below all came from one sample that was sequenced in a study of control samples from healthy donors and cancer patients. Clones were sequenced by immunoSEQ multiplex PCR, and TCRdb holds only the in-frame ones, with some missing. Of about 110,000 clones listed, approximately 88% were seen once; the top ten hold around 3.5%. The sequencing input was PBMCs. The receptor set was obtained from an older woman with lung cancer.

V is TRBV7-9 and J is TRBJ2-2; TRBD2 aligns across 8 bases. There are 16 residues in the CDR3. Germline CDR1 SEHNR, CDR2 FQNEAQ (reference sequence). V was pared by 5 bases and J by 9 bases, with 14 bases of the junction left unmatched. The CDR3 bases are TGTGCCAGCAGCGCCGAGTTCGGCGGGGGGTCCAGGGAGCTGTTTTTT. It is translated as CASSAEFGGGSRELFF. Variable domain in full (rest from reference TRBV7-9 and TRBJ2-2): DTGVSQNPRHKITKRGQNVTFRCDPISEHNRLYWYRQTLGQGPEFLTYFQNEAQLEKSRLLSDRFSAERPKGSFSTLEIQRTEQGDSAMYLCASSAEFGGGSRELFFGEGSRLTVL.

The table lists this clone with a count of one. This rearrangement joins TRBV14 to TRBJ2-5; TRBD1 agrees at 11 bases. V gave up 5 bases and J gave up 4 bases; unmatched junction bases: 3. This CDR3 comprises 14 residues. CDR1 and CDR2 from the germline V gene are SGHDN and FVKESK. CDR3: CASSRTGGGETQYF. As DNA, the CDR3 is TGTGCCAGCAGCAGGACAGGGGGCGGAGAGACCCAGTACTTC.

Only one count was recorded for this clone. V and J are TRBV5-4 and TRBJ1-3; possibly TRBD1 for D (5 bases). This CDR3 comprises 15 residues. Germline V gene lookup returns CDR1 SGHNT and CDR2 YYREEE (reference sequence). The ends were cut back, 0 bases at V and 0 bases at J, with 7 bases in the middle. The CDR3 nucleotides are TGTGCCAGCAGCTTGGCGGGGGACTCTGGAAACACCATATATTTT. This translates into CASSLAGDSGNTIYF.

The rearrangement uses TRBV6-5 and TRBJ1-4; TRBD1 aligns across 8 bases. Germline V CDR1 and CDR2: MNHEY, SVGAGI. The CDR3 totals 14 residues. The ends lost 2 bases at V and 8 bases at J; junction bases unmatched: 4. CDR3 protein: CASSYRQGREKLFF. DNA for the CDR3: TGTGCCAGCAGTTACCGACAGGGGAGGGAAAAACTGTTTTTT.

In DNA, the CDR3 is TGTGCCAGCAGCCAACTATTAGGGGCGAACACCGGGGAGCTGTTTTTT. It yields the protein CASSQLLGANTGELFF. This chain uses TRBV4-2 with TRBJ2-2; a weak D match, TRBD1 (5 bases). The germline gives CDR1 LGHNA, CDR2 YNFKEQ. The CDR3 length is 16 residues. Trimming cost V 2 bases and J 0 bases, with 10 bases left between them.

The genes are TRBV18 and TRBJ1-2, with D perhaps TRBD1 (6 bases). CDR3 length: 15 amino acids. Trimming removed 0 bases at V and 6 bases at J, with 14 bases between. Germline-derived CDR1 and CDR2 are KGHSH and LQKENI. DNA for the CDR3: TGTGCCAGCTCACCACCCAACAGGGCCAGGGATGGCTACACCTTC. Its translation is CASSPPNRARDGYTF.

The rearrangement uses TRBV29-1 and TRBJ1-2; weak D call: TRBD1 (5 bases). From germline, CDR1 is SQVTM and CDR2 ANQGSEA. The CDR3 has 14 residues. V was clipped by 4 bases and J by 7 bases, with 19 bases between them. The CDR3 reads CSVVIRAPRGGYTF. CDR3 bases: TGCAGCGTTGTGATTAGGGCCCCAAGGGGTGGCTACACCTTC.

In DNA form, the CDR3 reads TGTGCCAGCAGGACAACCGGGACAGACTATGGCTACACCTTC. Translating it yields CASRTTGTDYGYTF. The rearrangement joins TRBV27 to TRBJ1-2, with TRBD1 matching over 7 bases. The CDR3 runs 14 residues. Germline V CDR1 and CDR2: MNHEY, SMNVEV (reference sequence). J was trimmed by 3 bases and V by 6 bases; bases with no gene match: 7.

The chain uses TRBV19 and TRBJ1-2; TRBD1 matches 11 bases. Trimming removed 5 bases from V and 10 bases from J; junction bases left unmatched: 9. Germline V gene lookup returns CDR1 LNHDA and CDR2 SQIVND (reference sequence). This CDR3 contains 14 residues. CDR3 residues: CASSLGTGGVSYTF. The DNA of the CDR3 is TGTGCCAGTAGTCTCGGGACAGGGGGTGTCTCCTACACCTTC.

The V and J genes are TRBV2 and TRBJ2-2; 7 bases match TRBD2. This CDR3 region has 15 residues. Germline CDR1 reads SNHLY; CDR2 reads FYNNEI. V dropped 7 bases and J dropped 0; count of bases not matched to a gene: 5. The CDR3 protein is CASTPTSPNTGELFF. As DNA, the CDR3 is TGTGCCAGCACCCCGACTAGCCCGAACACCGGGGAGCTGTTTTTT.

The chain is built from TRBV29-1 and TRBJ2-2, with TRBD1 identical over 7 bases. Trimming removed 6 bases from V and 6 bases from J; junction bases left unmatched: 10. The CDR3 runs to 14 residues. The V gene's germline CDR1 is SQVTM and CDR2 ANQGSEA. CDR3 loop: CSVRQGVIAGELFF. Written as DNA, the CDR3 is TGCAGCGTACGACAGGGCGTGATAGCCGGGGAGCTGTTTTTT.

This chain links TRBV7-9 with TRBJ1-2; D might be TRBD1 (6 bases). The CDR3 has 15 residues. The germline V and J ends were trimmed by 1 base and 2 bases, with 11 bases remaining between them. CDR1 is SEHNR, CDR2 FQNEAQ, per germline (reference sequence). CDR3 sequence reads: CASSLVAGVNYGYTF. The CDR3 region has the DNA TGTGCCAGCAGCTTAGTGGCAGGGGTAAACTATGGCTACACCTTC.

The chain links TRBV6-4 to TRBJ2-7, with D maybe TRBD1 (5 bases). CDR1 MRHNA and CDR2 SNTAGT come from the germline V gene. The germline V and J ends were trimmed by 4 bases and 4 bases, with 23 bases remaining between them. The CDR3 runs to 17 residues. The CDR3 loop reads CASSGSDWTKWDYEQYF. The CDR3 nucleotides read TGTGCCAGCAGTGGGTCCGACTGGACAAAATGGGATTACGAGCAGTACTTC.

The CDR3 region has the DNA TGTGCCAGCAGCCAGAACCTAGCGGGAGAGGATGAGCAGTTCTTC. As protein: CASSQNLAGEDEQFF. The genes are TRBV3-1 (or the pseudogene TRBV3-2) and TRBJ2-1, with 10 nucleotides matching TRBD2. This CDR3 comprises 15 residues. Germline CDR1 LGHDT, CDR2 YNNKEL (reference sequence). Germline trimming cut 3 bases from V and 8 bases from J; bases unmatched to any gene: 7.

This clone was seen more than once but under ten times. The chain's CDR3 is CASSAGLIYEQYF. The CDR3 nucleotides read TGTGCCAGCAGTGCGGGACTCATTTACGAGCAGTACTTC. The rearrangement uses TRBV2 and TRBJ2-7; a weak D match, TRBD2 (6 bases). The CDR3 length is 13 residues. Germline V gene data show CDR1 as SNHLY and CDR2 as FYNNEI. With 4 bases removed from V and 4 bases from J, the gap between germline ends came to 11 bases. Full variable domain (outside the CDR3, taken from reference TRBV2 and TRBJ2-7): EPEVTQTPSHQVTQMGQEVILRCVPISNHLYFYWYRQILGQKVEFLVSFYNNEISEKSEIFDDQFSVERPDGSNFTLKIRSTKLEDSAMYFCASSAGLIYEQYFGPGTRLTVT.

The rearrangement uses TRBV27 and TRBJ1-2; 10 bases match TRBD1. Per the germline V gene, CDR1 is MNHEY and CDR2 is SMNVEV (reference sequence). V dropped 3 bases and J dropped 4; count of bases not matched to a gene: 11. The CDR3 sequence is 17 residues long. In nucleotides, the CDR3 is TGTGCCAGCAGTTTCCTTCCCGGGACAGGGGACCTCTATGGCTACACCTTC. Translation gives CASSFLPGTGDLYGYTF.

The chain has TRBV29-1 and TRBJ1-3, with a weak D call TRBD1 (5 bases). The length of the CDR3 is 12 residues. CDR1 is SQVTM and CDR2 is ANQGSEA in the germline V gene. V was cut by 6 bases and J by 8 bases, with 14 bases left in between. The CDR3 DNA reads TGCAGCGTAAGGGAGGGGAGTTACACCATATATTTT. It codes for CSVREGSYTIYF.

With regard to this clone: One junction end does not reproduce the germline sequence, and a read error may be involved. The rearrangement joins TRBV7-2 to TRBJ1-5, with no clear D. This CDR3 region has 14 residues. The germline CDR1 and CDR2 sequences are SGHTA and FQGNSA. The CDR3 reads CASSLGFSNQSQHF. The CDR3 coding sequence is TGTGCCAGCAGCTTAGGGTTTAGCAATCAGTCCCAGCATTTT.

J is TRBJ1-5 and V is TRBV2; TRBD1 matches 9 bases. Trimming took 6 bases from V and 5 from J; bases not matched to a gene: 11. This CDR3 has 16 amino acids. Germline values: CDR1 SNHLY, CDR2 FYNNEI. CDR3 amino acids: CASRKAGQGRDQPQHF. For the CDR3, the DNA is TGTGCCAGCAGGAAAGCCGGACAGGGGCGGGATCAGCCCCAGCATTTT.